The clone carrying this TCR beta chain came up once. Its antigen is currently unknown. This sample was taken from a study of cytomegalovirus exposure and HLA in healthy donors. This CDR3 is 14 amino acids long. Germline CDR1 is SGHTA and CDR2 is FQGNSA. The J segment lost 4 bases and the V segment lost 3 bases, leaving 2 bases of the junction unmatched. In the PCR, 60 Vbeta and 13 Jbeta primers were used. Profiling relied on immunoSEQ multiplex PCR, and the TCRdb table lists in-frame clones only, not all of them. The profile shows about 200,000 clones, 70% to 80% of them singletons. Study-level findings and limits: Researchers counted 180 or so TCR beta chains as cytomegalovirus-associated.

V gene TRBV7-2 combines with J gene TRBJ1-2; TRBD1 matches at 10 bases. The sequenced sample was PBMCs. This clonotype was sampled from a male donor in good health and CMV-seronegative. The DNA for the CDR3 is TGTGCCAGCAGCTTCGGACAGGGGGTCTATGGCTACACCTTC. Translated, it gives CASSFGQGVYGYTF.